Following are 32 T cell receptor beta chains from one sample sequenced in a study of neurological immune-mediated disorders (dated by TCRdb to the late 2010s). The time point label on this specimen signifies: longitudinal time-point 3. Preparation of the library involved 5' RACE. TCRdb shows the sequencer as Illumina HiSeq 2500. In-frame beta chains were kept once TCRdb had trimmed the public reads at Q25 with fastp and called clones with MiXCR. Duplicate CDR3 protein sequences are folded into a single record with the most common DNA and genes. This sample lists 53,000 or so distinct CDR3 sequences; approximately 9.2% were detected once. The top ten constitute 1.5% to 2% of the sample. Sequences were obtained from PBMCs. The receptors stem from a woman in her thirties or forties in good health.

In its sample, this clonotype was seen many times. The CDR3 sequence is CASSPERGDPYDTQYF. The CDR3 region has the DNA TGTGCCAGCTCACCGGAGAGGGGGGACCCATACGATACGCAGTATTTT. The J gene is TRBJ2-3, the V gene TRBV18; D is possibly TRBD1 or TRBD2 (6 bases each). The V end lost 3 bases, the J end lost 6 bases, and 19 bases lay between the germline ends. Germline V gene data show CDR1 as KGHSH and CDR2 as LQKENI. This CDR3 is built from 16 residues.

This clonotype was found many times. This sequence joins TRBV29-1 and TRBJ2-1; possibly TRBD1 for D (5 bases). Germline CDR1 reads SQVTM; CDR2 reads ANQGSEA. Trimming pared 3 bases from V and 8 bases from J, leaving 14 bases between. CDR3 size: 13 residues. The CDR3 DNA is TGCAGCGTTGAGAGGCAGGTAGGGGATGAGCAGTTCTTC. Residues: CSVERQVGDEQFF.

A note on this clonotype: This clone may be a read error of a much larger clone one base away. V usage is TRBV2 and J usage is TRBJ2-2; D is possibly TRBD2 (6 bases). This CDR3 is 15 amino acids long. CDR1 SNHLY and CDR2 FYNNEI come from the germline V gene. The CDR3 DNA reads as TGTGCCAGCAGTGAGGGGAGAGCGAACACCGGGGGGCTGTTTTTT. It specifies CASSEGRANTGGLFF.

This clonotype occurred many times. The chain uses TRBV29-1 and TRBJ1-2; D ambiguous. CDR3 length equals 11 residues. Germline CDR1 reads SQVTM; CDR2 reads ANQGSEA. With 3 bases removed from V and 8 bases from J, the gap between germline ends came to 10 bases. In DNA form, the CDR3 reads TGCAGCGTTGACGGCGTGGGCGGCTACACCTTC. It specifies CSVDGVGGYTF.

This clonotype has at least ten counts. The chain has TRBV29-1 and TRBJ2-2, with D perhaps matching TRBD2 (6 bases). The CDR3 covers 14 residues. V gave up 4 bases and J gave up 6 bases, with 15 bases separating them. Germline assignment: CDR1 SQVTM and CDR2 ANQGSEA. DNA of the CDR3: TGCAGCGTTGGAGTCGCAACGGGAGCCGGGGAGCTGTTTTTT. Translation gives CSVGVATGAGELFF.

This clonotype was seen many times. The DNA of the CDR3 is TGTGCCAGCAGCTTCTGGCGGGAAGGCGGACAGCCCCAGCATTTT. Amino acids: CASSFWREGGQPQHF. The V and J genes are TRBV5-5 and TRBJ1-5; D unresolved. V shed 2 bases and J shed 7 bases, with 16 bases lying between them. The length of the CDR3 is 15 residues. Per the germline V gene, CDR1 is SGHKS and CDR2 is YYEKEE (reference sequence).

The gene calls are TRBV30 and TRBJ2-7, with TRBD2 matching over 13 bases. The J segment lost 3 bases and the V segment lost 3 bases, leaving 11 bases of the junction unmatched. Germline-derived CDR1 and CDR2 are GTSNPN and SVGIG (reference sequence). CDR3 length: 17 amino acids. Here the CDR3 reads CAWSPFLTSGGNYEQYF. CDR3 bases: TGTGCCTGGAGCCCCTTTCTGACTAGCGGGGGGAACTACGAGCAGTACTTC.

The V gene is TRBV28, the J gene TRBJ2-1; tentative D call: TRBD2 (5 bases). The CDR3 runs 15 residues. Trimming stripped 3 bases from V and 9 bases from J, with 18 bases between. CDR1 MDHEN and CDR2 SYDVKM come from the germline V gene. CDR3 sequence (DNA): TGTGCCAGCAGTTTGAGGGCTATAGCCGGACGTGAGCAGTTCTTC. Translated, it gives CASSLRAIAGREQFF.

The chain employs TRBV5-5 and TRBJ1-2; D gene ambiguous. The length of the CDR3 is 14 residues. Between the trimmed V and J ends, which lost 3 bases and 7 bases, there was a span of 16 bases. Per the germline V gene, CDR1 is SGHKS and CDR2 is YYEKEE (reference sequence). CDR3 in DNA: TGTGCCAGCAGCTGGGATATTCGCGGATGTGGCTACACCTTC. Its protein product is CASSWDIRGCGYTF.

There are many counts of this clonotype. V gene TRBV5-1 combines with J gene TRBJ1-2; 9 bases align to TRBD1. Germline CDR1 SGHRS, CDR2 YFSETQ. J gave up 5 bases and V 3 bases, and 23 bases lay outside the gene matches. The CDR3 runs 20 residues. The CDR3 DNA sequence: TGCGCCAGCAGCTATGACCGCCGGGACAGGGAATTTAAGGACCAATATGGCTACACCTTC. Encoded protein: CASSYDRRDREFKDQYGYTF. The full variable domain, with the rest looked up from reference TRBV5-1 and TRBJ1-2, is KAGVTQTPRYLIKTRGQQVTLSCSPISGHRSVSWYQQTPGQGLQFLFEYFSETQRNKGNFPGRFSGRQFSNSRSEMNVSTLELGDSALYLCASSYDRRDREFKDQYGYTFGSGTRLTVV.

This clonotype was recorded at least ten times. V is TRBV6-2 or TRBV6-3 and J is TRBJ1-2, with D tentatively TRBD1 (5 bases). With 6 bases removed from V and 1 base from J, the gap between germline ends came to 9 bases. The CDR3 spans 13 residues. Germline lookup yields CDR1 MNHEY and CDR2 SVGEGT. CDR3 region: CASRGDGNYGYTF. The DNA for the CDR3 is TGTGCCAGCAGAGGGGACGGTAACTATGGCTACACCTTC.

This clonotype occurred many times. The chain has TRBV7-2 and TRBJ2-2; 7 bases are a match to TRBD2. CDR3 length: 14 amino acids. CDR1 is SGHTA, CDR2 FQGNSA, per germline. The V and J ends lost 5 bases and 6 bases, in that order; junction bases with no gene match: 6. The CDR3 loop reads CASSPGLGAGELFF. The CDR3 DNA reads TGTGCCAGCAGCCCCGGACTAGGGGCCGGGGAGCTGTTTTTT.

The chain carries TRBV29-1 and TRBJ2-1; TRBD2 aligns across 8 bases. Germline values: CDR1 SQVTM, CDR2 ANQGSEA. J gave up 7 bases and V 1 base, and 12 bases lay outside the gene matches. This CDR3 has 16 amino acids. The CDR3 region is CSVEGRAGARLNEQFF. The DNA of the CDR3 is TGCAGCGTTGAAGGTCGAGCGGGAGCCCGACTGAATGAGCAGTTCTTC.

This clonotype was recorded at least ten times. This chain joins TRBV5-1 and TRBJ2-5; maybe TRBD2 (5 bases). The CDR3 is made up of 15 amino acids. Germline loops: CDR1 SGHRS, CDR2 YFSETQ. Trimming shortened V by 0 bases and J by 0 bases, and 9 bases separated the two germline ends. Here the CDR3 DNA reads TGCGCCAGCAGCTTGGGGCGGGCGTACCAAGAGACCCAGTACTTC. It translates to CASSLGRAYQETQYF. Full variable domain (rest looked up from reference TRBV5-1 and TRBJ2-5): KAGVTQTPRYLIKTRGQQVTLSCSPISGHRSVSWYQQTPGQGLQFLFEYFSETQRNKGNFPGRFSGRQFSNSRSEMNVSTLELGDSALYLCASSLGRAYQETQYFGPGTRLLVL.

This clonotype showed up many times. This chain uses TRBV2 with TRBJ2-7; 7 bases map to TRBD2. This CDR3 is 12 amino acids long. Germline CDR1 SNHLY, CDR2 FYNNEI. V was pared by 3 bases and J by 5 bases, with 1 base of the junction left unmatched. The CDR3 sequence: CASSDGGNEQYF. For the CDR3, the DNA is TGTGCCAGCAGTGACGGGGGGAACGAGCAGTACTTC.

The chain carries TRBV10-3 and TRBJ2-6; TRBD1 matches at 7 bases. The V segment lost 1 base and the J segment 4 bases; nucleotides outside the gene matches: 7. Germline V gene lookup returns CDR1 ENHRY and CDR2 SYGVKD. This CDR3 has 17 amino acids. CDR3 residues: CAISEWETGSGANVLTF. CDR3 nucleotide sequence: TGTGCCATCAGTGAGTGGGAGACAGGGTCCGGGGCCAACGTCCTGACTTTC.

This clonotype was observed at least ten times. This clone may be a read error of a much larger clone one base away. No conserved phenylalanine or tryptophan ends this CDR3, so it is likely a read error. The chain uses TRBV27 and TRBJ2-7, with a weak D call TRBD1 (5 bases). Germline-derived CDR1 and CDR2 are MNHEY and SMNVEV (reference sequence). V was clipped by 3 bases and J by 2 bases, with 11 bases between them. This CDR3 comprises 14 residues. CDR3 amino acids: CASSFGQTTYEQYL. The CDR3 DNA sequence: TGTGCCAGCAGTTTTGGACAAACCACCTACGAGCAGTACCTC.

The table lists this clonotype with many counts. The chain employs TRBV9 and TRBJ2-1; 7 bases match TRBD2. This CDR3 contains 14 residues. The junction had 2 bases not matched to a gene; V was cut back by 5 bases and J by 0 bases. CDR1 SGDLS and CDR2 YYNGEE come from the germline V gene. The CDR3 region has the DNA TGTGCCAGCAGTTCTAGCGGCTCCTACAATGAGCAGTTCTTC. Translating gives CASSSSGSYNEQFF.

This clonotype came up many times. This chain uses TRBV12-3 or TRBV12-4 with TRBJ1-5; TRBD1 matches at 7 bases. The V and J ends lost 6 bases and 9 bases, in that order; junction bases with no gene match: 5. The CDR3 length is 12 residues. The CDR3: CASRPGGGPQHF. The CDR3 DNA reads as TGTGCCAGCAGGCCAGGGGGTGGGCCCCAGCATTTT.

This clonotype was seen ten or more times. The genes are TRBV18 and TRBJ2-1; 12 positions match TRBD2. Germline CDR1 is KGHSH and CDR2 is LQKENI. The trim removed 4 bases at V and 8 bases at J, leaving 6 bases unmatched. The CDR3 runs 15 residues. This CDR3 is CASSLGLAGTDEQFF. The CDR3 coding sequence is TGTGCCAGCTCACTGGGACTAGCGGGCACTGATGAGCAGTTCTTC.

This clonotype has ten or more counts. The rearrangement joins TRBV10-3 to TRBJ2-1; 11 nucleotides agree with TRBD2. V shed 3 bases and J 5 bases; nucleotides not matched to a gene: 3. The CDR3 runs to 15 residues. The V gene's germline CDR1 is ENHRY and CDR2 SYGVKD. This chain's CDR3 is CAISDWGLADNEQFF. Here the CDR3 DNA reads TGTGCCATCAGTGATTGGGGACTAGCGGACAATGAGCAGTTCTTC.

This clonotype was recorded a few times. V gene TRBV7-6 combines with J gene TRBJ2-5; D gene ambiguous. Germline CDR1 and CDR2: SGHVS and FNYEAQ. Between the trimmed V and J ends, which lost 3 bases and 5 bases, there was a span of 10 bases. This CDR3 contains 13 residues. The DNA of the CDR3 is TGTGCCAGCAGCTTTAACGCGTGGGAGACCCAGTACTTC. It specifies CASSFNAWETQYF.

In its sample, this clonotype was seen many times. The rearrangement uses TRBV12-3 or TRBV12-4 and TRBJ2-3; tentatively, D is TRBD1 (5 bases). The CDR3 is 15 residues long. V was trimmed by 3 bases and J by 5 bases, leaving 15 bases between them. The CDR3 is CASSFNRRPRDTQYF. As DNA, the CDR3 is TGTGCCAGCAGTTTCAACAGGCGCCCTCGAGATACGCAGTATTTT.

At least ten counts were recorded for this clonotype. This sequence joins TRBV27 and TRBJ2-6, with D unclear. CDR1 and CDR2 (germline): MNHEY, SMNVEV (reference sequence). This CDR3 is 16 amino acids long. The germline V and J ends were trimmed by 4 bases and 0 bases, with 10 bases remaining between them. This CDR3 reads CASSSPSSSGANVLTF. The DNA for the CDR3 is TGTGCCAGCAGTTCCCCGAGTAGCTCTGGGGCCAACGTCCTGACTTTC.

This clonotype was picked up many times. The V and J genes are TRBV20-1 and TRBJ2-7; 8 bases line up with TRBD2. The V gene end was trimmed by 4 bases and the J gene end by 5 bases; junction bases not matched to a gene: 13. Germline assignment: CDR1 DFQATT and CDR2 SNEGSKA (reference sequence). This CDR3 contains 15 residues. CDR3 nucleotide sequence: TGCAGTGCTACTCGGACTAGCCAGGGGTTCGACGAGCAGTACTTC. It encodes CSATRTSQGFDEQYF.

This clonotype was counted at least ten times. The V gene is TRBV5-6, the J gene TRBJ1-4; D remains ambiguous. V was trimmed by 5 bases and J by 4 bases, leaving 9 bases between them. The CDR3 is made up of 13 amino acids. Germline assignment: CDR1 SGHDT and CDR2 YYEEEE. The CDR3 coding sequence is TGTGCCAGCAGTGGGCAGATTAATGAAAAACTGTTTTTT. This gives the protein CASSGQINEKLFF.

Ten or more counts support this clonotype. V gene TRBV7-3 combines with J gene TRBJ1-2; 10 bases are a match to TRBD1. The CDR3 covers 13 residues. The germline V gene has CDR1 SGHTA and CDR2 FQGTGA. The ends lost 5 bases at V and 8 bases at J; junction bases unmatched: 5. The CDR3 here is CASSRQGARGYTF. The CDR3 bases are TGTGCCAGCAGCCGACAGGGGGCCCGGGGCTACACCTTC.

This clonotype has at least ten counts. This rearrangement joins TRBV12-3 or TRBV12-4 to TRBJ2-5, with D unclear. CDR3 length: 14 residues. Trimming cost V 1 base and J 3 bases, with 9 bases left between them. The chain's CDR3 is CASSLGRFKETQYF. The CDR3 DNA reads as TGTGCCAGCAGTTTAGGGCGGTTTAAAGAGACCCAGTACTTC.

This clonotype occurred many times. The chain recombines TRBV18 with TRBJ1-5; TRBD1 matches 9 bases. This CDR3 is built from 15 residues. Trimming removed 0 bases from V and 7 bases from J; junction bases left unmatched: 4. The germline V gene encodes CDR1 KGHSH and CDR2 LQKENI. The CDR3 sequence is CASSPPGTGYQPQHF. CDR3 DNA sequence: TGTGCCAGCTCACCACCCGGGACAGGGTACCAGCCCCAGCATTTT.

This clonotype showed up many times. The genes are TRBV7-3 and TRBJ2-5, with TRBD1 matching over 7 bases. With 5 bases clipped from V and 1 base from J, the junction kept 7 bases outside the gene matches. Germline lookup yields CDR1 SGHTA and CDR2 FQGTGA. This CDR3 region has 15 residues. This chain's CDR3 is CASSRVQGFQETQYF. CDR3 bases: TGTGCCAGCAGCCGAGTACAGGGGTTCCAAGAGACCCAGTACTTC. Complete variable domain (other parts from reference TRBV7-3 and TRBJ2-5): GAGVSQTPSNKVTEKGKYVELRCDPISGHTALYWYRQSLGQGPEFLIYFQGTGAADDSGLPNDRFFAVRPEGSVSTLKIQRTERGDSAVYLCASSRVQGFQETQYFGPGTRLLVL.

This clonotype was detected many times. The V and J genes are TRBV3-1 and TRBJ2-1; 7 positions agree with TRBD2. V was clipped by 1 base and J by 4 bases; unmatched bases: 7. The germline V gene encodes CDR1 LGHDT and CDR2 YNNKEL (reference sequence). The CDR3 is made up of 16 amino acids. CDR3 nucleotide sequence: TGTGCCAGCAGCCAAGCACGGGGGGAGGGTTACAATGAGCAGTTCTTC. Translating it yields CASSQARGEGYNEQFF.

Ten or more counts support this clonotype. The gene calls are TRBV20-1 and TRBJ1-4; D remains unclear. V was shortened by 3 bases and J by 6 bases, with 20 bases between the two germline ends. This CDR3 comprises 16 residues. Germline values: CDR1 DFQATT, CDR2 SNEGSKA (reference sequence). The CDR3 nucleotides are TGCAGTGCTAGGGCTCCGGCCCCGGGCCCGTATGAAAAACTGTTTTTT. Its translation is CSARAPAPGPYEKLFF.